Listed here are 5 T cell receptor beta chains from one sample, sequenced in a study of metastatic and nonmetastatic thyroid tumors. Patients were all untreated before their thyroid surgery. TCRdb re-analyzed the PCR reads using MiXCR. The data contain some 20,000 clones, 25% to 35% of them singletons. Sequencing used tumor tissue. The receptor set was obtained from a female donor with papillary thyroid cancer or a benign thyroid nodule (not recorded which). Some clones in this sample may be carry-over from other donors' samples.

This clone has a handful of counts. The chain links TRBV6-6 to TRBJ1-2; TRBD1 is a possible D gene (5 bases). Trimming removed 2 bases from V and 8 bases from J, with 12 bases in between. The germline CDR1 and CDR2 sequences are MNHNY and SVGAGI (reference sequence). The CDR3 covers 13 residues. The CDR3 loop reads CASSYGDPGGYTF. The DNA for the CDR3 is TGTGCCAGCAGTTACGGGGACCCGGGAGGCTACACCTTC.

This clone was seen only once. For the CDR3, the DNA is TGTGCCAGCAGCGGACAGGCGAACACCGGGGAGCTGTTTTTT. Protein product: CASSGQANTGELFF. This chain links TRBV3-1 with TRBJ2-2, with TRBD1 identical over 7 bases. CDR3 size: 14 residues. Trimming took 5 bases from V and 0 from J; bases not matched to a gene: 0. Germline V CDR1 and CDR2: LGHDT, YNNKEL (reference sequence). The variable domain in full, with the rest retrieved from reference TRBV3-1 and TRBJ2-2, is DTAVSQTPKYLVTQMGNDKSIKCEQNLGHDTMYWYKQDSKKFLKIMFSYNNKELIINETVPNRFSPKSPDKAHLNLHINSLELGDSAVYFCASSGQANTGELFFGEGSRLTVL.

This clone is medium-sized within its sample. This chain connects TRBV12-3 or TRBV12-4 to TRBJ2-1; D gene uncertain. CDR3 length: 12 residues. Deletions cut 6 bases from V and 6 bases from J, with 9 bases between. CDR3 residues: CASSYKGNEQFF. CDR3 sequence (DNA): TGTGCCAGCAGCTATAAGGGCAATGAGCAGTTCTTC.

Within the sample, this clone is medium-sized (0.01 to 0.1%). The chain links TRBV28 to TRBJ2-1, with a weak D call TRBD2 (6 bases). CDR1 and CDR2 from the germline V gene are MDHEN and SYDVKM. CDR3 size: 14 residues. V lost 3 bases to trimming and J lost 9 bases, with 15 bases between them. Here the CDR3 DNA reads TGTGCCAGCAGTTTCGGGGGTGGGTACGGTGAGCAGTTCTTC. It yields the protein CASSFGGGYGEQFF.

This clone is medium-sized in the sample. The chain is built from TRBV27 and TRBJ2-7; 14 bases align to TRBD2. The CDR3 runs to 15 residues. The trim removed 0 bases at V and 7 bases at J, leaving 2 bases unmatched. Per the germline V gene, CDR1 is MNHEY and CDR2 is SMNVEV (reference sequence). The CDR3 DNA reads as TGTGCCAGCAGTTTATCGACTAGCGGGAGGGGTGAGCAGTACTTC. This sequence encodes CASSLSTSGRGEQYF.